The 23 T cell receptor beta chains listed next were all sequenced from one sample in a study of blood T cell repertoires in COVID-19. TCRdb keeps only in-frame clones here, not all; method: immunoSEQ multiplex PCR. The data show some 350,000 clones, 87% seen once. What was sequenced was peripheral blood. Source of these receptors: a woman aged 45-65 years with COVID-19, enrolled during active disease.

This CDR3 is CASSYWTSGGFFF. In nucleotides, the CDR3 is TGCGCCAGCAGCTATTGGACTAGCGGGGGTTTTTTCTTC. The chain joins TRBV5-1 to TRBJ2-1, with TRBD2 matching over 13 bases. CDR1 and CDR2 (germline): SGHRS, YFSETQ. The CDR3 runs 13 residues. The V gene end was trimmed by 3 bases and the J gene end by 16 bases; junction bases not matched to a gene: 7.

This sequence joins TRBV14 and TRBJ2-4; a weak D match, TRBD2 (6 bases). The CDR3 covers 17 residues. Germline CDR1 SGHDN, CDR2 FVKESK. V was pared by 3 bases and J by 2 bases, with 17 bases between. The CDR3 DNA reads as TGTGCCAGCAGCCATGAGACCCTAGGGAGGCCCAAAAACATTCAGTACTTC. Translation gives CASSHETLGRPKNIQYF.

This clone occurred a few times. Other nucleotide sequences in the sample specify the same CDR3. The chain is built from TRBV5-1 and TRBJ2-2; 8 nucleotides line up with TRBD1. This CDR3 comprises 15 residues. Trimming at V came to 4 bases and at J to 2 bases, leaving 4 bases not matched to a gene. Germline V gives CDR1 SGHRS, CDR2 YFSETQ. The CDR3 nucleotides read TGCGCCAGCAGCCCCGGACAGGGCAACACCGGGGAGCTGTTTTTT. Its translation is CASSPGQGNTGELFF.

V and J are TRBV9 and TRBJ2-6, with 10 bases aligning to TRBD1. The germline V gene has CDR1 SGDLS and CDR2 YYNGEE. V shed 2 bases, J shed 1 base, and the junction held 21 bases outside the gene matches. The CDR3 length is 23 residues. CDR3 in amino acids: CASSVREIGTSGQGLSGANVLTF. CDR3 coding DNA: TGTGCCAGCAGCGTGAGGGAAATCGGAACATCGGGACAGGGGTTATCTGGGGCCAACGTCCTGACTTTC.

This chain connects TRBV7-2 to TRBJ2-7; D gene ambiguous. Germline-derived CDR1 and CDR2 are SGHTA and FQGNSA. V lost 2 bases to trimming and J lost 4 bases, with 6 bases between them. This CDR3 has 12 amino acids. CDR3 residues: CASSLTDYEQYF. The CDR3 bases are TGTGCCAGCAGCTTAACAGATTACGAGCAGTACTTC.

This sequence joins TRBV15 and TRBJ2-7, with 7 bases identical to TRBD1. Trimming cost V 5 bases and J 5 bases; bases outside gene matches: 12. This CDR3 is 15 amino acids long. Germline V gene data show CDR1 as LNHNV and CDR2 as YYDKDF (reference sequence). CDR3 DNA sequence: TGTGCCACCAGCTCCCTAGGACAGGTGTCCCACGAGCAGTACTTC. Translation gives CATSSLGQVSHEQYF. The entire variable domain, with the rest obtained from reference TRBV15 and TRBJ2-7, is as follows: DAMVIQNPRYQVTQFGKPVTLSCSQTLNHNVMYWYQQKSSQAPKLLFHYYDKDFNNEADTPDNFQSRRPNTSFCFLDIRSPGLGDTAMYLCATSSLGQVSHEQYFGPGTRLTVT.

This chain joins TRBV24-1 and TRBJ2-1, with 10 bases fitting TRBD2. The trim removed 3 bases at V and 7 bases at J, leaving 8 bases unmatched. The CDR3 extends over 16 amino acids. Germline V lookup: CDR1 KGHDR, CDR2 SFDVKD. The CDR3 coding sequence is TGTGCCACCAGTGATGCCCTAGCGGGAGTATCGAATGAGCAGTTCTTC. Protein sequence: CATSDALAGVSNEQFF.

This clone was observed a handful of times. The genes are TRBV9 and TRBJ1-6; TRBD1 matches at 9 bases. In germline, CDR1 is SGDLS, CDR2 YYNGEE. With 4 bases clipped from V and 10 bases from J, the junction kept 6 bases outside the gene matches. The CDR3 is 14 amino acids. The CDR3 region has the DNA TGTGCCAGCAGCACTAGGACAGGGGCCTCACCCCTCCACTTT. This encodes CASSTRTGASPLHF.

V is TRBV7-8 and J is TRBJ2-1; TRBD2 matches 12 bases. The CDR3 covers 16 residues. Germline loops: CDR1 SGHVS, CDR2 FQNEAQ. V was pared by 2 bases and J by 4 bases, with 3 bases of the junction left unmatched. In DNA, the CDR3 is TGTGCCAGCAGCTTATCCGGACTAGCGGGATACAATGAGCAGTTCTTC. Translation: CASSLSGLAGYNEQFF.

V gene TRBV2 combines with J gene TRBJ1-5; 10 nucleotides match TRBD1. This CDR3 is built from 17 residues. Unmatched junction bases numbered 9, after V lost 6 bases and J lost 1 base. From germline, CDR1 is SNHLY and CDR2 FYNNEI. The CDR3, as DNA: TGTGCCAGCAGGGCCGGGACAGGGGTGGGAAGCAATCAGCCCCAGCATTTT. This gives the protein CASRAGTGVGSNQPQHF.

The CDR3 DNA reads TGTGCCACCAGTGAGTTCGACAGGGACTTCGGAGGCTACACCTTC. It specifies CATSEFDRDFGGYTF. The J gene is TRBJ1-2, the V gene TRBV24-1; 7 bases line up with TRBD1. This CDR3 contains 15 residues. Trimming at V came to 4 bases and at J to 8 bases, leaving 12 bases not matched to a gene. CDR1 is KGHDR and CDR2 is SFDVKD in the germline V gene.

V gene TRBV4-1 combines with J gene TRBJ2-3; 11 nucleotides match TRBD2. The CDR3 loop spans 15 amino acids. From germline, CDR1 is MGHRA and CDR2 YSYEKL. The V gene end was trimmed by 2 bases and the J gene end by 3 bases; junction bases not matched to a gene: 1. The CDR3 coding sequence is TGCGCCAGCAGCCAACTAGCGGGAGGAACAGATACGCAGTATTTT. Translation: CASSQLAGGTDTQYF.

The chain combines TRBV5-1 with TRBJ2-1; 7 bases map to TRBD2. Germline V gene sequence: CDR1 SGHRS, CDR2 YFSETQ. V shed 0 bases, J shed 0 bases, and the junction held 3 bases outside the gene matches. CDR3 size: 16 residues. The CDR3 region is CASSLASSGSYNEQFF. As DNA, the CDR3 is TGCGCCAGCAGCTTGGCCTCTAGCGGCTCCTACAATGAGCAGTTCTTC.

The chain couples TRBV6-5 to TRBJ1-5, with D perhaps TRBD1 (6 bases). Germline V lookup: CDR1 MNHEY, CDR2 SVGAGI. CDR3 length: 13 amino acids. V was pared by 2 bases and J by 8 bases, with 10 bases between. CDR3 in amino acids: CASSYDRHKPQHF. In nucleotides, the CDR3 is TGTGCCAGCAGTTACGACAGGCATAAGCCCCAGCATTTT.

The V and J genes are TRBV7-8 and TRBJ1-2; no clear D. V shed 3 bases and J shed 0 bases, with 11 bases lying between them. CDR3 length: 15 residues. Germline V gene data show CDR1 as SGHVS and CDR2 as FQNEAQ. CDR3 bases: TGTGCCAGCAGCTTGAGGCGAGTAGCTAACTATGGCTACACCTTC. It is translated as CASSLRRVANYGYTF.

The rearrangement joins TRBV7-2 to TRBJ2-7, with 12 bases fitting TRBD2. V trimming: 5 bases; J trimming: 5 bases; junction bases outside the gene matches: 10. Germline CDR1 SGHTA, CDR2 FQGNSA. This CDR3 region has 16 residues. The CDR3 is CASSQGRLAGVDEQYF. The CDR3 DNA reads as TGTGCCAGCAGCCAAGGAAGACTAGCGGGAGTAGACGAGCAGTACTTC.

The sample holds one count of this clone. The chain is built from TRBV29-1 and TRBJ2-3, with 10 bases matching TRBD2. V was clipped by 5 bases and J by 7 bases; unmatched bases: 6. Germline V CDR1 and CDR2: SQVTM, ANQGSEA. The CDR3 has 13 residues. CDR3 sequence (DNA): TGCAGCGTTCCCGGACTAGCGGCATATACGCAGTATTTT. Encoded protein: CSVPGLAAYTQYF.

The genes are TRBV10-3 and TRBJ2-3, with TRBD2 as a possible D gene (6 bases). The CDR3 contains 14 residues. V was cut by 10 bases and J by 2 bases, with 16 bases left in between. Looked up from germline, CDR1 is ENHRY and CDR2 is SYGVKD. The CDR3 sequence: CATLRDSNTDTQYF. CDR3 in DNA: TGTGCCACCCTCCGGGACTCCAACACAGATACGCAGTATTTT.

The V call is TRBV27, the J call TRBJ1-1, with D unresolved. Germline V gene lookup returns CDR1 MNHEY and CDR2 SMNVEV (reference sequence). V shed 0 bases and J shed 4 bases, with 15 bases lying between them. The CDR3 extends over 16 amino acids. The CDR3 protein is CASSLSTPKYSTEAFF. CDR3 sequence (DNA): TGTGCCAGCAGTTTATCCACACCAAAGTATTCCACTGAAGCTTTCTTT.

The chain recombines TRBV4-2 with TRBJ2-3; the D is unclear. CDR1 LGHNA and CDR2 YNFKEQ come from the germline V gene. Trimming removed 0 bases at V and 0 bases at J, with 7 bases between. The CDR3 runs 15 residues. The CDR3 bases are TGTGCCAGCAGCCAAGATCATCTAAGCACAGATACGCAGTATTTT. Translating it yields CASSQDHLSTDTQYF.

V is TRBV18 and J is TRBJ2-1; 12 bases line up with TRBD2. The CDR3 covers 19 residues. V lost 1 base, J lost 7 bases, and 14 bases stayed unmatched. The germline V gene has CDR1 KGHSH and CDR2 LQKENI. DNA of the CDR3: TGTGCCAGCTCACCACTCGGGCCCCGGCTAGCGGGAGGGCAAAATGAGCAGTTCTTC. Translating gives CASSPLGPRLAGGQNEQFF.

In this sample, this clone turned up a few times. This chain links TRBV15 with TRBJ1-6; D call uncertain. CDR1 LNHNV and CDR2 YYDKDF come from the germline V gene (reference sequence). This CDR3 comprises 15 residues. V lost 0 bases to trimming and J lost 10 bases, with 13 bases between them. The CDR3 DNA follows: TGTGCCACCAGCAGAGATCGGGGAGGTGGGTCACCCCTCCACTTT. Protein: CATSRDRGGGSPLHF.

The chain has TRBV24-1 and TRBJ2-2; 7 nucleotides align to TRBD1. CDR3 length: 16 residues. Unmatched junction bases numbered 4, after V lost 3 bases and J lost 1 base. From germline, CDR1 is KGHDR and CDR2 SFDVKD. CDR3 coding DNA: TGTGCCACCAGTGATCCCCGGACAGGGAACACCGGGGAGCTGTTTTTT. The encoded protein is CATSDPRTGNTGELFF.